This note documents a single TCR beta chain sequence. The target antigen is unknown. From germline, CDR1 is MNHEY and CDR2 SMNVEV (reference sequence). The V end was cut by 5 bases, the J end by 5 bases, with 21 bases between. The length of the CDR3 is 16 residues. The sample belongs to a study of graft-versus-host responses after intestinal transplantation. Looking at the study overall: In this cohort, recipients had multivisceral, liver-intestinal, or isolated intestinal transplants. Tacrolimus and steroids were given for 2 to 3 years to all recipients after anti-thymocyte globulin induction.

Broader study findings: Ileal or blood samples showed some GvH clones first, and such clones were also found in recipient marrow. Early after transplant, HvG clones declined as circulating GvH clones peaked.

Some clones are missing from TCRdb's copy, which holds only in-frame ones; the method was immunoSEQ multiplex PCR. The sample holds around 40,000 clones, around 94% seen once. The gene calls are TRBV27 and TRBJ1-1; TRBD1 is a possible D gene (6 bases). The sample in question was unstimulated CD4+ T cells sorted from spleen or lymph node cells, obtained before transplant. The origin of this receptor is a human donor who was the organ donor for an intestinal transplant. The CDR3 protein is CASSRSGALGWTEAFF. The CDR3, as DNA: TGTGCCAGCAGTCGATCAGGGGCGTTAGGGTGGACTGAAGCTTTCTTT.